This T cell receptor (beta chain) stems from a study of blood T cells in healthy people across ages. Whole-study findings and limits: When set beside aged donors, long-lived donors presented more naive CD4+ cells and higher diversity. Nothing was known about donor CMV status, and this possibly confounded expanded clonotype changes. In these data, TCR beta diversity tracked strongly with naive T cell percentage. The study could not conclusively compare naive and antigen-experienced cells, given its unsorted PBMCs.

As regards this clonotype: Antigen unknown.

The second PCR ran 7 to 11 cycles with a sample-barcoded 5' primer and J-beta primers. Using its own MiXCR run on the 5' RACE reads, TCRdb lists one record per CDR3 protein. The sample yields about 1.4 million distinct CDR3 sequences, approximately 59% seen once. Germline V gene lookup returns CDR1 SGHTA and CDR2 FQGNSA. CDR3 length: 16 residues. The V end was cut by 4 bases, the J end by 4 bases, with 17 bases between. The source material was blood. The J gene is TRBJ2-1, the V gene TRBV7-2; D is possibly TRBD1 or TRBD2 (6 bases each). The clonotype originates from a man between 18 and 35 years old in good health. DNA of the CDR3: TGTGCCAGCAGCTCCATTGCGGGACAAGTTTACAATGAGCAGTTCTTC. It yields the protein CASSSIAGQVYNEQFF.